This T cell receptor beta chain emerged from a study of blood T cell repertoires in COVID-19. Overall study context: The origin of the acute and convalescent COVID-19 samples was the United States, Italy and Spain. T cells, B-cell-depleted T cells, or PBMCs provided the cDNA or gDNA that served as material.

Original data processing: Amplification from reference gene primers served as the basis for estimated nucleated cell counts. Method: immunoSEQ multiplex PCR; TCRdb's copy keeps in-frame clones and lacks some. V, J and clone size are taken as reported in that table, and D and trimming were inferred from the DNA itself. The table lists approximately 250,000 clones, approximately 90% of them singletons, with over 3.5% in the top ten. In assigning cohorts, the study relied on participant-reported clinical history. CDR1 and CDR2 (germline): SGDLS, YYNGEE. The CDR3 totals 15 residues. V lost 5 bases to trimming and J lost 1 base, with 14 bases between them.

The sequence came from a woman in her 30s with acute COVID-19. Specimen: PBMCs or T cells enriched from blood (not recorded which). The J gene is TRBJ2-3, the V gene TRBV9; no clear D gene. CDR3 in DNA: TGTGCCAGCAGTGCCGCGGCGTTGGGCACAGATACGCAGTATTTT. Its translation is CASSAAALGTDTQYF.